The 25 T cell receptor beta chains below all came from one sample that was sequenced in a study of blood T cells in healthy people across ages. The second PCR ran about 6 to 12 cycles with a sample-barcoded 5' primer and J-beta primers. TCRdb analysed the 5' RACE reads with MiXCR anew, one entry per CDR3 protein. The table shows about a million distinct CDR3 sequences, with 51% occurring only once. Input material: blood. All receptors come from a woman aged 60-75 years in good health.

This rearrangement joins TRBV4-1 to TRBJ2-1; D gene uncertain. CDR3 size: 14 residues. From germline, CDR1 is MGHRA and CDR2 YSYEKL. The V gene lost 0 bases and the J gene lost 10 bases, with 13 bases spanning the gap. This chain's CDR3 is CASSQEWVMREQFF. The DNA of the CDR3 is TGCGCCAGCAGCCAAGAGTGGGTAATGCGAGAGCAGTTCTTC.

The V call is TRBV12-3 or TRBV12-4, the J call TRBJ2-7; no clear D. The length of the CDR3 is 14 residues. V lost 8 bases to trimming and J lost 10 bases, with 24 bases between them. CDR3 sequence (DNA): TGTGCCAGCGCGTCGGGCCACTCTTTGTCTACCCAGTACTTC. It codes for CASASGHSLSTQYF.

This clonotype has a handful of counts. V gene TRBV6-2 or TRBV6-3 combines with J gene TRBJ2-4, with D possibly matching TRBD2 (5 bases). The CDR3 totals 15 residues. The germline gives CDR1 MNHEY, CDR2 SVGEGT. Trimming took 7 bases from V and 5 from J, leaving 18 bases between them. CDR3 DNA sequence: TGTGCCAGCAAGCTCACGGGAATGCTAGAAAACATTCAGTACTTC. Translating gives CASKLTGMLENIQYF.

V and J are TRBV7-8 and TRBJ2-7, with D possibly matching TRBD1 (5 bases). V dropped 5 bases and J dropped 4 bases, with 15 bases sitting between them. Germline V gene lookup returns CDR1 SGHVS and CDR2 FQNEAQ. The CDR3 runs 14 residues. DNA of the CDR3: TGTGCCAGCAGCCTCACCCGACAGCGTTACGAGCAGTACTTC. Translating gives CASSLTRQRYEQYF.

This clonotype was seen more than once but under ten times. The chain couples TRBV29-1 to TRBJ2-4; no clear D. CDR3 length equals 17 residues. V lost 5 bases to trimming and J lost 1 base, with 21 bases between them. Germline V gives CDR1 SQVTM, CDR2 ANQGSEA. As DNA, the CDR3 is TGCAGCGTTTACGAACGCCTCCGGTTCGGGGCCAAAAACATTCAGTACTTC. The encoded protein is CSVYERLRFGAKNIQYF.

The chain employs TRBV20-1 and TRBJ2-5; perhaps TRBD2 as D (6 bases). V lost 5 bases and J lost 5, with 15 bases in between. Germline V gene sequence: CDR1 DFQATT, CDR2 SNEGSKA (reference sequence). CDR3 length: 13 amino acids. The CDR3 DNA follows: TGCAGTGCTTCGCGGGACTCTCGGGAGACCCAGTACTTC. Its protein product is CSASRDSRETQYF.

The chain is built from TRBV7-8 and TRBJ2-7; 8 nucleotides align to TRBD2. CDR3 length equals 15 residues. The germline V gene encodes CDR1 SGHVS and CDR2 FQNEAQ. The V gene end was trimmed by 5 bases and the J gene end by 3 bases; junction bases not matched to a gene: 9. The CDR3 loop reads CASSIHSGTLYEQYF. Here the CDR3 DNA reads TGTGCCAGCAGCATACATAGCGGGACCCTCTACGAGCAGTACTTC.

This sequence joins TRBV5-1 and TRBJ1-2; TRBD1 matches 8 bases. The CDR3 sequence is 15 residues long. Trimming removed 4 bases from V and 6 bases from J; junction bases left unmatched: 11. Looked up from germline, CDR1 is SGHRS and CDR2 is YFSETQ. CDR3 protein: CASSRSGQGADGYTF. The CDR3 DNA follows: TGCGCCAGCAGCCGTAGCGGACAGGGAGCAGATGGCTACACCTTC.

The J gene is TRBJ1-3, the V gene TRBV9, with unresolved D. The CDR3 spans 14 residues. Germline V gene data show CDR1 as SGDLS and CDR2 as YYNGEE. Trimming removed 3 bases at V and 0 bases at J, with 7 bases between. The CDR3 nucleotides are TGTGCCAGCAGCGGGACGGTCTCTGGAAACACCATATATTTT. It is translated as CASSGTVSGNTIYF.

This clonotype turned up a few times. The rearrangement uses TRBV7-6 and TRBJ1-2; tentative D call: TRBD1 (5 bases). The CDR3 sequence is 15 residues long. CDR1 and CDR2 (germline): SGHVS, FNYEAQ. V dropped 2 bases and J dropped 3 bases, with 13 bases sitting between them. The DNA for the CDR3 is TGTGCCAGCAGCTTAAAGGTGGGGGGTTACTATGGCTACACCTTC. It encodes CASSLKVGGYYGYTF.

About this clonotype: Being one base from a much bigger clone, this may be a read error. The V gene is TRBV15, the J gene TRBJ2-3; D possibly corresponds to TRBD1 (5 bases). Germline V lookup: CDR1 LNHNV, CDR2 YYDKDF (reference sequence). V lost 3 bases to trimming and J lost 4 bases, with 14 bases between them. The CDR3 spans 15 residues. CDR3 in amino acids: CATSSRAETADTQYF. The CDR3 nucleotides read TGTGCCACCAGCAGTAGGGCCGAGACAGCAGATACGCAGTATTTT. Supplemented by reference TRBV15 and TRBJ2-3, the full variable domain reads DAMVIQNPRYQVTQFGKPVTLSCSQTLNHNVMYWYQQKSSQAPKLLFHYYDKDFNNEADTPDNFQSRRPNTSFCFLDIRSPGLGDTAMYLCATSSRAETADTQYFGPGTRLTVL.

This clonotype was seen only a few times. The V gene is TRBV20-1, the J gene TRBJ2-3, with 7 positions matching TRBD1. Germline CDR1 reads DFQATT; CDR2 reads SNEGSKA (reference sequence). This CDR3 is built from 17 residues. J was trimmed by 4 bases and V by 3 bases; bases with no gene match: 16. The DNA of the CDR3 is TGCAGTGCTAGGGGGATAGTACGGGACAGCCACCCAGATACGCAGTATTTT. This translates into CSARGIVRDSHPDTQYF.

This rearrangement joins TRBV29-1 to TRBJ2-7, with TRBD1 matching over 7 bases. V shed 7 bases and J 3 bases; nucleotides not matched to a gene: 6. The germline V gene encodes CDR1 SQVTM and CDR2 ANQGSEA. The CDR3 loop spans 12 amino acids. CDR3 nucleotides: TGCAGCGGGGGACAGCGGTACTACGAGCAGTACTTC. Translation gives CSGGQRYYEQYF.

The CDR3 here is CASNQDAVWGQETQYF. The CDR3 DNA reads TGTGCCAGCAACCAGGACGCAGTGTGGGGGCAAGAGACCCAGTACTTC. V and J are TRBV11-2 and TRBJ2-5; D possibly uses TRBD1 or TRBD2 (5 bases each). The CDR3 loop spans 16 amino acids. The V end lost 7 bases, the J end lost 2 bases, and 20 bases lay between the germline ends. CDR1 is SGHAT and CDR2 is FQNNGV in the germline V gene.

The chain joins TRBV28 to TRBJ2-7; D is unclear. Germline assignment: CDR1 MDHEN and CDR2 SYDVKM. CDR3 size: 10 residues. V shed 5 bases and J shed 5 bases, with 4 bases lying between them. The CDR3 sequence is CASSDNEQYF. The CDR3 nucleotides read TGTGCCAGCAGTGACAACGAGCAGTACTTC.

This clonotype was observed a few times. The rearrangement joins TRBV29-1 to TRBJ2-7, with D unresolved. The germline V gene encodes CDR1 SQVTM and CDR2 ANQGSEA. The CDR3 runs to 13 residues. Between the trimmed V and J ends, which lost 4 bases and 2 bases, there was a span of 12 bases. The CDR3 DNA follows: TGCAGCGTTGTTGGCGGTGTAGCCTACGAGCAGTACTTC. Protein: CSVVGGVAYEQYF.

In this sample, this clonotype turned up a few times. The V and J genes are TRBV15 and TRBJ2-5, with D hard to call. Trimming removed 0 bases at V and 1 base at J, with 9 bases between. There are 15 residues in the CDR3. Germline V gene lookup returns CDR1 LNHNV and CDR2 YYDKDF (reference sequence). CDR3 nucleotides: TGTGCCACCAGCAGAGACATTGGCTCCCAAGAGACCCAGTACTTC. This codes for CATSRDIGSQETQYF.

This clonotype was observed a handful of times. V gene TRBV3-1 combines with J gene TRBJ2-7, with D perhaps matching TRBD1 (5 bases). Looked up from germline, CDR1 is LGHDT and CDR2 is YNNKEL (reference sequence). The CDR3 has 15 residues. Trimming removed 4 bases from V and 2 bases from J, with 15 bases in between. As DNA, the CDR3 is TGTGCCAGCAGCCGATTTTCGACAGCCACCTACGAGCAGTACTTC. Its translation: CASSRFSTATYEQYF.

The V gene is TRBV7-2, the J gene TRBJ2-7, with D perhaps TRBD1 or TRBD2 (5 bases each). Germline V CDR1 and CDR2: SGHTA, FQGNSA. Trimming removed 3 bases at V and 2 bases at J, with 11 bases between. This CDR3 is 14 amino acids long. CDR3 bases: TGTGCCAGCAGCTTGTACGGGGCCCCCTACGAGCAGTACTTC. Translating gives CASSLYGAPYEQYF. Supplemented by reference TRBV7-2 and TRBJ2-7, the full variable domain reads GAGVSQSPSNKVTEKGKDVELRCDPISGHTALYWYRQSLGQGLEFLIYFQGNSAPDKSGLPSDRFSAERTGGSVSTLTIQRTQQEDSAVYLCASSLYGAPYEQYFGPGTRLTVT.

This chain links TRBV12-3 or TRBV12-4 with TRBJ1-1; D remains ambiguous. The V gene lost 3 bases and the J gene lost 6 bases, with 11 bases spanning the gap. The CDR3 covers 13 residues. CDR3 DNA: TGTGCCAGCAGTTTCTCCGGAGGTGCTGAAGCTTTCTTT. This sequence encodes CASSFSGGAEAFF.

Remarks on this clonotype: One junction end disagrees with the germline gene, perhaps due to a read error. V is TRBV2 and J is TRBJ2-5, with D possibly matching TRBD2 (5 bases). CDR1 and CDR2 from the germline V gene are SNHLY and FYNNEI. The CDR3 contains 13 residues. CDR3 DNA: TGTGCCGGCAGCCAAAACTGGGAGGAGACCCAGTACTTC. Protein product: CAGSQNWEETQYF.

This clonotype was seen only a few times. The V and J genes are TRBV28 and TRBJ2-4; D call uncertain. The CDR3 has 14 amino acids. V dropped 3 bases and J dropped 6 bases, with 12 bases sitting between them. CDR1 and CDR2 (germline): MDHEN, SYDVKM. CDR3 in amino acids: CASSFPGALNIQYF. CDR3 sequence (DNA): TGTGCCAGCAGTTTTCCGGGCGCGTTAAACATTCAGTACTTC.

A note on this clonotype: One junction end disagrees with the germline gene, perhaps due to a read error. The V call is TRBV15, the J call TRBJ2-3, with 13 bases that match TRBD2. The CDR3 is 16 amino acids. The germline V gene has CDR1 LNHNV and CDR2 YYDKDF (reference sequence). The CDR3 DNA follows: TGTGCCACCAACAGAGGACTAGCGGGAGACACAGATACGCAGTATTTT. The encoded protein is CATNRGLAGDTDTQYF.

The chain has TRBV11-2 and TRBJ2-7; TRBD1 matches at 9 bases. V trimming: 3 bases; J trimming: 5 bases; junction bases outside the gene matches: 5. The CDR3 is 14 residues long. Germline V gene data show CDR1 as SGHAT and CDR2 as FQNNGV. CDR3 residues: CASSLGTGIHEQYF. Written as DNA, the CDR3 is TGTGCCAGCAGCTTGGGGACAGGGATTCACGAGCAGTACTTC.

This clonotype was observed many times. This chain links TRBV7-2 with TRBJ2-3; TRBD2 matches at 13 bases. This CDR3 region has 20 residues. Per the germline V gene, CDR1 is SGHTA and CDR2 is FQGNSA. V lost 1 base to trimming and J lost 3 bases; unmatched junction nucleotides: 13. The CDR3 is CASSLGTSGSGRIRTDTQYF. DNA of the CDR3: TGTGCCAGCAGCTTAGGGACTAGCGGGAGTGGTCGAATCCGAACAGATACGCAGTATTTT.